This record concerns one TCR beta chain sequence. These data come from a study of blood T cell repertoires in COVID-19. The table came from immunoSEQ multiplex PCR; TCRdb's copy has only in-frame clones and leaves some out. The data contain around 190,000 clones, 65% to 85% of them singletons. CDR3 size: 14 residues. Germline CDR1 and CDR2: LGHNA and YNFKEQ. V was cut by 0 bases and J by 3 bases, with 8 bases left in between. The V gene is TRBV4-2, the J gene TRBJ1-1; D perhaps matches TRBD1 (6 bases). The source material was PBMCs or T cells enriched from blood (not recorded which). The TCR comes from a woman in her thirties who had recovered from COVID-19. Written as DNA, the CDR3 is TGTGCCAGCAGCCAAGAACAGGGCGACACTGAAGCTTTCTTT. Protein product: CASSQEQGDTEAFF.